The rows below give T cell receptor beta chains drawn from one sample of a study of shared clonotypes between healthy human individuals. Clones were sequenced by immunoSEQ multiplex PCR, and TCRdb holds only the in-frame ones, with some missing. Among roughly 500,000 clones listed, 75% to 85% were seen once. Sequencing was performed on PBMCs. These receptors were collected from a woman between 35 and 50 years old in good health. Some clones in this sample may be carry-over from other donors' samples. Both conserved end residues are trimmed from each CDR3. A D gene is named only where the DNA matches it firmly. Clone sizes are given selectively: once, few, many, or a class where the clone is expanded.

clone size	V gene	J gene	D gene	CDR3 protein
.	TRBV3-1/TRBV3-2	TRBJ2-1	.	ATRDEQF
.	TRBV30	TRBJ2-3	TRBD2	AVGTTYTQY
.	TRBV5-5	TRBJ1-1	.	ASSFDAANTEAF
few	TRBV9	TRBJ2-3	.	ASSVGVLTDTQY
.	TRBV18	TRBJ1-2	TRBD1	ASSPFGTGNYGYT
once	TRBV21-1	TRBJ1-5	.	ASSKGEEGANQPQH
.	TRBV4-1	TRBJ1-1	.	ASSGMNTEAF
.	TRBV9	TRBJ2-5	TRBD2	ASSATDGLGTETQY
.	TRBV19	TRBJ1-2	.	ASMAGWPGGNYGYT
once	TRBV27	TRBJ1-2	.	ASSPQANGYGYT
.	TRBV19	TRBJ1-2	.	ASRRSGTKAYGYT
.	TRBV7-3	TRBJ2-1	.	ASSPKSGARVNEQF
once	TRBV7-2	TRBJ1-1	TRBD1	ASTPIPDRWNLAEAF
.	TRBV28	.	.	ASSYPNLGYEQY
.	TRBV6-1	TRBJ2-2	.	ASSEATGYTGELF
.	TRBV7-8	TRBJ2-5	TRBD1	ASSLRDRAYQETQY
few	TRBV2	TRBJ1-4	.	ASSEAGRADREKLF
.	TRBV27	TRBJ2-7	TRBD1	ASRAGTATYEQY
.	TRBV4-2	TRBJ2-1	.	ASSQDVSSYNEQF
.	TRBV5-1	TRBJ2-4	.	ASSLDGQSLNIQY
.	TRBV6-1	TRBJ2-5	.	ASRGGGGRQETQY
many	TRBV6-1	TRBJ2-1	TRBD2	ASSELAGGSNEQF
.	TRBV28	TRBJ1-4	.	ASSPAGLRANEKLF
.	TRBV7-2	TRBJ1-3	.	ASSLGTGGNTIY
few	TRBV16	TRBJ1-1	TRBD1	ASSDRGNTEAF
.	TRBV5-4	TRBJ2-6	TRBD1	ASSLLGRGPPSGANVLT
.	TRBV18	TRBJ1-1	TRBD1	ASSYGQAIMNTEAF
.	TRBV19	TRBJ2-1	.	ASSTLLGDTQYNEQF
.	TRBV30	TRBJ1-5	.	AWSVSGDQPQH
.	TRBV4-1	TRBJ1-2	.	ASSQDPQVYGYT
.	TRBV19	TRBJ2-7	TRBD1	ASSIETGTDEQY
once	TRBV18	TRBJ2-1	TRBD2	ASSPGLAGTYNEQF
.	TRBV6-5	TRBJ2-7	TRBD2	ASSYSWREVYEQY
.	TRBV19	TRBJ2-7	TRBD1	ASSIGSLGQGYYEQY
.	TRBV4-1	TRBJ2-1	TRBD2	ASSPRTSGDNEQF
.	TRBV7-9	TRBJ2-6	.	ASSLASILGRGANVLT
.	TRBV4-2	TRBJ2-1	.	ASSQRAQLLEQF
.	TRBV19	TRBJ1-2	.	ASSRRDSPYGYT
.	TRBV18	TRBJ2-1	TRBD1	ASSPTGGNANEQF
.	TRBV5-4	TRBJ2-2	.	ASSLSLGGTGELF
.	TRBV19	TRBJ2-5	.	ASSILSQEAQY
once	TRBV19	TRBJ2-3	.	ASSRTDTQY
.	TRBV28	TRBJ1-2	TRBD1	ASSSLGDRVPYGYT
once	TRBV28	TRBJ2-2	TRBD2	ASTGTSGSRATGELF
.	TRBV30	TRBJ1-5	.	AWKKTANSNQPQH
many	TRBV5-1	TRBJ1-3	TRBD1	ASSSSGGGNTIY
.	TRBV28	TRBJ2-4	.	ASSFQGTKNIQY
few	TRBV5-1	TRBJ2-7	.	ASSLLSGTSYEQY
.	TRBV15	TRBJ1-6	.	ATSRDTPNGSPLH